A selection of T cell receptor beta chains follows, all from one sample in a study of STAT5B mutations in CD4+ large granular lymphocyte leukemia. Profiling relied on immunoSEQ multiplex PCR, and the TCRdb table lists in-frame clones only, not all of them. The profile covers 45,000 to 55,000 clones, with under 80% appearing a single time and approximately 1.4% taken by the ten largest. The sequenced sample consisted of CD4+ T cells from blood buffy coats. The receptors were gathered from a human donor in good health. The CDR3 runs from the conserved cysteine through the conserved F or W. A D gene is named only where the DNA matches it firmly. Rows give clone size only sometimes, using once, few, many, or a class for an expanded clone.

CDR3nt: TGTGCCAGCTCAGACGGGACTAGCGGCCTGAACACCGGGGAGCTGTTTTTT; CDR3aa: CASSDGTSGLNTGELFF; j_gene: TRBJ2-2; d_gene: TRBD2; v_gene: TRBV18; abundance: -
CDR3nt: TGTGCCAGCAGCTTAGCCTGGGATCAGCCCCAGCATTTT; CDR3aa: CASSLAWDQPQHF; j_gene: TRBJ1-5; d_gene: -; v_gene: TRBV11-2; abundance: -
CDR3nt: TGTGCCAGCAGCCCGAAAGGGAGCGGGAGCCGTCCCTACGAGCAGTACTTC; CDR3aa: CASSPKGSGSRPYEQYF; j_gene: TRBJ2-7; d_gene: TRBD2; v_gene: TRBV7-2; abundance: few
CDR3nt: TGTGCCAGTAGTATTCCAGACAGCACGAACACCGGGGAGCTGTTTTTT; CDR3aa: CASSIPDSTNTGELFF; j_gene: TRBJ2-2; d_gene: -; v_gene: TRBV19; abundance: -
CDR3nt: TGCGCCAGCAGCCAAGGTTCGGGGGGGGAGACCCAGTACTTC; CDR3aa: CASSQGSGGETQYF; j_gene: TRBJ2-5; d_gene: TRBD2; v_gene: TRBV4-1; abundance: -
CDR3nt: TGCGCCAGCAGCCCGCCCGGGCTTAAACAAACCGGGGAGCTGTTTTTT; CDR3aa: CASSPPGLKQTGELFF; j_gene: TRBJ2-2; d_gene: -; v_gene: TRBV5-1; abundance: -
CDR3nt: TGTGCCTGGATGCCCCCGGGTTGGGAAGAGACCCAGTACTTC; CDR3aa: CAWMPPGWEETQYF; j_gene: TRBJ2-5; d_gene: -; v_gene: TRBV30; abundance: -
CDR3nt: TGCAGCCTGGGTGGTAGCGGGGTCCTTAACCAGTTCTTC; CDR3aa: CSLGGSGVLNQFF; j_gene: TRBJ2-1; d_gene: TRBD2; v_gene: TRBV29-1; abundance: few
CDR3nt: TGTGCCAGCTCACCCCCAGGGGAGAATCAGCCCCAGCATTTT; CDR3aa: CASSPPGENQPQHF; j_gene: TRBJ1-5; d_gene: -; v_gene: TRBV18; abundance: few
CDR3nt: TGCGCCAGCAGCTTGGCGGGTCCGTCGGATTCACCCCTCCACTTT; CDR3aa: CASSLAGPSDSPLHF; j_gene: TRBJ1-6; d_gene: -; v_gene: TRBV5-1; abundance: -
CDR3nt: TGCGCCAGCAGCTTCTCAAGCGGGGGGGCCTACGAGCAGTACTTC; CDR3aa: CASSFSSGGAYEQYF; j_gene: TRBJ2-7; d_gene: TRBD2; v_gene: TRBV5-1; abundance: -
CDR3nt: TGTGCCACCCTCGGGGGGGCAGAACGGGGCAATGAGCAGTTCTTC; CDR3aa: CATLGGAERGNEQFF; j_gene: TRBJ2-1; d_gene: TRBD2; v_gene: TRBV19; abundance: -
CDR3nt: TGTGCCAGCAGCCAACTAGCGGGCACAGATACGCAGTATTTT; CDR3aa: CASSQLAGTDTQYF; j_gene: TRBJ2-3; d_gene: TRBD2; v_gene: TRBV7-2; abundance: -
CDR3nt: TGTGCCAGCAGTGAGAACGACAGGGGCCTTAACTATGGCTACACCTTC; CDR3aa: CASSENDRGLNYGYTF; j_gene: TRBJ1-2; d_gene: TRBD1; v_gene: TRBV6-1; abundance: -
CDR3nt: TGCAGCGTTGTCATAACGGCCAAAAACATTCAGTACTTC; CDR3aa: CSVVITAKNIQYF; j_gene: TRBJ2-4; d_gene: -; v_gene: TRBV29-1; abundance: once
CDR3nt: TGTGCCAGCAGTTCCCAGCGGTATAATGAAAAACTGTTTTTT; CDR3aa: CASSSQRYNEKLFF; j_gene: TRBJ1-4; d_gene: -; v_gene: TRBV6-5; abundance: -
CDR3nt: TGTGCCAGCAGTACCTCGCGAGGGACCTACGAGCAGTACTTC; CDR3aa: CASSTSRGTYEQYF; j_gene: TRBJ2-7; d_gene: -; v_gene: TRBV6-6; abundance: -
CDR3nt: TGTGCCAGCAGCTCTGACAGCTCGTGGGGTACTGAAGCTTTCTTT; CDR3aa: CASSSDSSWGTEAFF; j_gene: TRBJ1-1; d_gene: -; v_gene: TRBV7-9; abundance: few
CDR3nt: TGCAGCGTTGCAGTCGGGACAGTGAGCACAGATACGCAGTATTTT; CDR3aa: CSVAVGTVSTDTQYF; j_gene: TRBJ2-3; d_gene: TRBD1; v_gene: TRBV29-1; abundance: -
CDR3nt: TGTGCCAGCAGCCATAACGGGGCAGAAGCTGAAGCTTTCTTT; CDR3aa: CASSHNGAEAEAFF; j_gene: TRBJ1-1; d_gene: -; v_gene: TRBV27; abundance: -
CDR3nt: TGTGCCAGCAGTTTATGGGCGGGGGGCCACAATGAGCAGTTCTTC; CDR3aa: CASSLWAGGHNEQFF; j_gene: TRBJ2-1; d_gene: TRBD2; v_gene: TRBV6-5; abundance: -
CDR3nt: TGTGCCAGCAGCTTAGGGGGGGGGCAATCAGAGACCCAGTACTTC; CDR3aa: CASSLGGGQSETQYF; j_gene: TRBJ2-5; d_gene: -; v_gene: TRBV7-2; abundance: -
CDR3nt: TGTGCCTGGAGGAGTGCCTACGAGCAGTACTTC; CDR3aa: CAWRSAYEQYF; j_gene: TRBJ2-7; d_gene: -; v_gene: TRBV30; abundance: -
CDR3nt: TGTGCCAGCAGCCCCTGGGTTAGTAGCGGGAATGAGCAGTTCTTC; CDR3aa: CASSPWVSSGNEQFF; j_gene: TRBJ2-1; d_gene: TRBD2; v_gene: TRBV7-2; abundance: -
CDR3nt: TGTGCCAGCAGCCAAGGTGGGGATGGGGGCGTCCGTTCACCCCTCCACTTT; CDR3aa: CASSQGGDGGVRSPLHF; j_gene: TRBJ1-6; d_gene: -; v_gene: TRBV14; abundance: -
CDR3nt: TGCGCCAGCAGCTTTGTAGCTAGCGCTCAAGAGACCCAGTACTTC; CDR3aa: CASSFVASAQETQYF; j_gene: TRBJ2-5; d_gene: -; v_gene: TRBV5-1; abundance: once
CDR3nt: TGTGCCAGCCGACCCGACCGGTTGACTGAAGCTTTCTTT; CDR3aa: CASRPDRLTEAFF; j_gene: TRBJ1-1; d_gene: -; v_gene: TRBV7-2; abundance: few
CDR3nt: TGTGCCAGCAGTTTTTCCGTGGGGGCGAACTACAATGAGCAGTTCTTC; CDR3aa: CASSFSVGANYNEQFF; j_gene: TRBJ2-1; d_gene: -; v_gene: TRBV27; abundance: -
CDR3nt: TGCAGCGTTGACGGGACAGGGAAAGAGCAGTACTTC; CDR3aa: CSVDGTGKEQYF; j_gene: TRBJ2-7; d_gene: TRBD1; v_gene: TRBV29-1; abundance: -
CDR3nt: TGTGCCAGCAGCCAGGGAACTAGGTTGGAGACCCAGTACTTC; CDR3aa: CASSQGTRLETQYF; j_gene: TRBJ2-5; d_gene: -; v_gene: TRBV7-2; abundance: once
CDR3nt: TGTGCCAGCAGTTCCCGGACAGGGGCAGATACGCAGTATTTT; CDR3aa: CASSSRTGADTQYF; j_gene: TRBJ2-3; d_gene: TRBD1; v_gene: TRBV7-3; abundance: -
CDR3nt: TGTGCCAGTAGTACCGCGACAGGGGGCAACTATGGCTACACCTTC; CDR3aa: CASSTATGGNYGYTF; j_gene: TRBJ1-2; d_gene: TRBD1; v_gene: TRBV19; abundance: -
CDR3nt: TGTGCCAGCAGCAGCCAGGGTTTCTCCGGGGAGCTGTTTTTT; CDR3aa: CASSSQGFSGELFF; j_gene: TRBJ2-2; d_gene: -; v_gene: TRBV7-2; abundance: -
CDR3nt: TGTGCCAGCAGTGGACCGGCTGGGATCGGAGAGACCCAGTACTTC; CDR3aa: CASSGPAGIGETQYF; j_gene: TRBJ2-5; d_gene: -; v_gene: TRBV6-1; abundance: -
CDR3nt: TGTGCCAGCAGCGCCGGAGGGGCCTCTAACTATGGCTACACCTTC; CDR3aa: CASSAGGASNYGYTF; j_gene: TRBJ1-2; d_gene: -; v_gene: TRBV2; abundance: -
CDR3nt: TGTGCCAGCAGCCCCCGAGGGGGAACAAGCACAGATACGCAGTATTTT; CDR3aa: CASSPRGGTSTDTQYF; j_gene: TRBJ2-3; d_gene: -; v_gene: TRBV9; abundance: -
CDR3nt: TGCGCCAGCACCTTGGACGACCCCTCCTACGAGCAGTACTTC; CDR3aa: CASTLDDPSYEQYF; j_gene: TRBJ2-7; d_gene: -; v_gene: TRBV5-1; abundance: few
CDR3nt: TGTGCCAGCAGCCACGGACAGTACGGGGGGACCCAGTACTTC; CDR3aa: CASSHGQYGGTQYF; j_gene: TRBJ2-5; d_gene: -; v_gene: TRBV28; abundance: -
CDR3nt: TGTGCCAGCAGCTTGTGGGGCAGGGGACACGAGCAGTACTTC; CDR3aa: CASSLWGRGHEQYF; j_gene: TRBJ2-7; d_gene: -; v_gene: TRBV5-6; abundance: -
CDR3nt: TGTGCCAGCAGCTTCCCAGAACAAGAGACCCAGTACTTC; CDR3aa: CASSFPEQETQYF; j_gene: TRBJ2-5; d_gene: -; v_gene: TRBV5-4; abundance: -
CDR3nt: TGTGCCAGCAGCACTCGGACACAATCGAACACCGGGGAGCTGTTTTTT; CDR3aa: CASSTRTQSNTGELFF; j_gene: TRBJ2-2; d_gene: -; v_gene: TRBV9; abundance: -
CDR3nt: TGTGCCAGTAGTATTCTGACTAGCGGGGCCCCCCAGTATTTT; CDR3aa: CASSILTSGAPQYF; j_gene: TRBJ2-3; d_gene: TRBD2; v_gene: TRBV19; abundance: -
CDR3nt: TGTGCCAGCAGTTCCCCTGTGGTGAACACCGGGGAGCTGTTTTTT; CDR3aa: CASSSPVVNTGELFF; j_gene: TRBJ2-2; d_gene: -; v_gene: TRBV6-5; abundance: few
CDR3nt: TGTGCCAGCAGCTTGGCGGCTAGCGGGGGGAAAGAGACCCAGTACTTC; CDR3aa: CASSLAASGGKETQYF; j_gene: TRBJ2-5; d_gene: TRBD2; v_gene: TRBV5-4; abundance: -
CDR3nt: TGTGCCAGCCTCAGCGGGGGGCCCGGGGAGACCCAGTACTTC; CDR3aa: CASLSGGPGETQYF; j_gene: TRBJ2-5; d_gene: TRBD2; v_gene: TRBV2; abundance: -
CDR3nt: TGTGCTAGCAGTCAAACAGGTTACAATGAGCAGTTCTTC; CDR3aa: CASSQTGYNEQFF; j_gene: TRBJ2-1; d_gene: -; v_gene: TRBV7-7; abundance: -
CDR3nt: TGTGCCAGCAGCACCTGGAGACTTAGCACAGATACGCAGTATTTT; CDR3aa: CASSTWRLSTDTQYF; j_gene: TRBJ2-3; d_gene: -; v_gene: TRBV7-9; abundance: few
CDR3nt: TGTGCCAGCAGCGTCTCCGGGACACCGAATCAGCCCCAGCATTTT; CDR3aa: CASSVSGTPNQPQHF; j_gene: TRBJ1-5; d_gene: -; v_gene: TRBV2; abundance: -